This T cell receptor beta chain stems from a study of blood T cell repertoires in COVID-19 (TCRdb year 2020). About the full investigation: The collaborator samples originated in the United States, Italy and Spain and spanned the acute and convalescent phases of COVID-19. The material from the prospective study consisted of cDNA or gDNA derived from T cells, B-cell-depleted T cells, or PBMCs. Deeply sampled blood TCRbeta repertoires from subjects exposed to, actively infected with, or recovered from COVID-19 were included in the dataset. The repertoires were made available in a free public database intended to serve as a resource for research on the immune response to SARS-CoV-2. Samples came from the ongoing ImmuneRACE study (first 160 participants) plus 1,254 subjects from 6 global collaborators. Nearly every sample came with metadata listing a de-identified subject ID, COVID-19 status, age in years and sex. Where available, HLA class I and class II types were obtained from metadata supplied by the sample provider rather than from assay-based typing.

From cysteine to phenylalanine, the CDR3 is 14 amino acids long. The CDR3 DNA has 42 bases and is translated from base 1. CDR1 and CDR2 were assigned from the germline V gene as MNHEY and SVGAGI. Here V drops 7 bases and J drops 0 bases, and the junction holds 5 bases not matched to any gene. On this clone: The antigen this receptor binds is unknown. Base qualities are missing; no much larger clone stands one base away.

The immunoSEQ Assay, a bias-controlled multiplex PCR, was used to amplify TCRbeta CDR3 regions from genomic DNA. As for the authors' bioinformatics: The number of nucleated cells in each sample was estimated from the amplification of reference gene primers within the assay. Sequence reads were collapsed and filtered to measure the absolute abundance of every unique TCRbeta CDR3 rearrangement. For each sample, productive Simpson clonality was calculated as the square root of Simpson's diversity index over productive rearrangements. TCRdb provides this immuneACCESS table in a form limited to in-frame rearrangements. Some clones are lacking; in checked studies, under half of them reflect an unresolved V gene, and why the rest are absent is not known. V and J calls and clone size are as listed in that table; D and trimming were resolved from the DNA. Here the sample has fewer than 250,000 clones; approximately 78% occur a single time. About 10% of the sample goes to the ten largest clones.

Whole blood was collected in K2EDTA tubes by collaborating institutions according to the institutions' own protocols. For TCRbeta analysis, collaborator samples were shipped as frozen whole blood, as isolated PBMCs, or as DNA extracted from either sample type. The study at large found these results: Clinical and demographic metadata were provided uncurated, with the amount varying by source and participant.

The specimen was peripheral blood. This receptor was identified in a woman of 80 years or more with acute or convalescent COVID-19. The rearrangement combines TRBV6-5 with TRBJ2-7; 8 central bases correspond to TRBD2. This receptor carries the CDR3 CASIMSGGSYEQYF. The DNA reads as follows: TGTGCCAGCATAATGAGCGGGGGCTCCTACGAGCAGTACTTC.